This T cell receptor beta chain was retrieved from a study of blood T cell repertoires in COVID-19. Before they entered the study, exposed participants had met a COVID-19 case within 2 weeks. CDR3 length: 14 residues. Germline assignment: CDR1 SGHRS and CDR2 YFSETQ. V lost 2 bases and J lost 2, with 11 bases in between. Clones were sequenced by immunoSEQ multiplex PCR, and TCRdb holds only the in-frame ones, with some missing. The data contain 200,000 to 250,000 clones, about nine tenths of them seen just once; the ten biggest clones take up about 1%. This clonotype was sampled from a man in his fifties who had been exposed to COVID-19. Sequencing was carried out using PBMCs or T cells enriched from blood (not recorded which). The rearrangement joins TRBV5-1 to TRBJ2-7; perhaps TRBD1 as D (6 bases). The CDR3 here is CASSLQGIPYEQYF. The DNA of the CDR3 is TGCGCCAGCAGCTTACAGGGAATCCCCTACGAGCAGTACTTC.